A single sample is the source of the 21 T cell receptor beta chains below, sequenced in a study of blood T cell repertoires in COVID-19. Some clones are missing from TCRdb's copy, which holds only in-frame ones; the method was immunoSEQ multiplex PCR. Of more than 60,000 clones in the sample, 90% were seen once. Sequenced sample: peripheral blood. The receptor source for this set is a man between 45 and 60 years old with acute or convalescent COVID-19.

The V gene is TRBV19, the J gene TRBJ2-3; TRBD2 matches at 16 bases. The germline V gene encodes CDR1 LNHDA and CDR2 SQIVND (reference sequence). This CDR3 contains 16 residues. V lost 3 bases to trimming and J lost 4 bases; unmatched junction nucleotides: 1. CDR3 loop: CASSMGLAGGSDTQYF. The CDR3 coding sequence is TGTGCCAGTAGTATGGGACTAGCGGGAGGGTCAGATACGCAGTATTTT.

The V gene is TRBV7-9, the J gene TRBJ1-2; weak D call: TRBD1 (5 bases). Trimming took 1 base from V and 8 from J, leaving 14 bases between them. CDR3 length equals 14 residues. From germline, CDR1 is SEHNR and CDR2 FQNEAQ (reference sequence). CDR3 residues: CASSLDRGQGGYTF. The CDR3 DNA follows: TGTGCCAGCAGCTTAGATCGTGGACAAGGAGGCTACACCTTC.

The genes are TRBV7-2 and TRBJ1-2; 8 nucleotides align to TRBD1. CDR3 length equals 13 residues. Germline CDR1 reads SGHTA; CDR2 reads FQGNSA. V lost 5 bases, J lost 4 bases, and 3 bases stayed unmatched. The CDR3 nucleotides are TGTGCCAGCAGCGTAGACAGGGGCTATGGCTACACCTTC. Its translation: CASSVDRGYGYTF. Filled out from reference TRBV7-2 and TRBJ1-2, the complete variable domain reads GAGVSQSPSNKVTEKGKDVELRCDPISGHTALYWYRQSLGQGLEFLIYFQGNSAPDKSGLPSDRFSAERTGGSVSTLTIQRTQQEDSAVYLCASSVDRGYGYTFGSGTRLTVV.

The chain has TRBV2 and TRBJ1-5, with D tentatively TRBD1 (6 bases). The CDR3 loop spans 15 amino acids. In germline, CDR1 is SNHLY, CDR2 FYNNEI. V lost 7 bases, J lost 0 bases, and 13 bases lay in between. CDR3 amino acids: CASKIGTSSNQPQHF. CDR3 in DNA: TGTGCCAGCAAAATAGGGACATCTAGCAATCAGCCCCAGCATTTT.

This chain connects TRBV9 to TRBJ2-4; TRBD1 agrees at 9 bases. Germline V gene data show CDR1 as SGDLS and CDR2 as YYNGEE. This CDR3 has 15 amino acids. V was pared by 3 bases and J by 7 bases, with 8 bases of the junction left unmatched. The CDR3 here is CASSARRTGENIQYF. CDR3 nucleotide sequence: TGTGCCAGCAGCGCAAGGCGGACAGGGGAGAACATTCAGTACTTC. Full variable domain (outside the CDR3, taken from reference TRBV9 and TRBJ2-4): DSGVTQTPKHLITATGQRVTLRCSPRSGDLSVYWYQQSLDQGLQFLIQYYNGEERAKGNILERFSAQQFPDLHSELNLSSLELGDSALYFCASSARRTGENIQYFGAGTRLSVL.

The CDR3, as DNA: TGTGCCAGCCGTACAGGGGTGGGCAATCAGCCCCAGCATTTT. Protein product: CASRTGVGNQPQHF. V and J are TRBV18 and TRBJ1-5; 7 bases align to TRBD1. V trimming: 8 bases; J trimming: 2 bases; junction bases outside the gene matches: 6. The germline gives CDR1 KGHSH, CDR2 LQKENI. The CDR3 is 14 amino acids.

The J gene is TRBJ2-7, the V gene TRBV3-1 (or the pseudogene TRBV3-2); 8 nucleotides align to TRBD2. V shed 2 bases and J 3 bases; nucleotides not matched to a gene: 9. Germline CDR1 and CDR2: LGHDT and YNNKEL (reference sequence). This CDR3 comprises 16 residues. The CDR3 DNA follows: TGTGCCAGCAGCCAACAACTGGGACTAGTGGACTACGAGCAGTACTTC. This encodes CASSQQLGLVDYEQYF.

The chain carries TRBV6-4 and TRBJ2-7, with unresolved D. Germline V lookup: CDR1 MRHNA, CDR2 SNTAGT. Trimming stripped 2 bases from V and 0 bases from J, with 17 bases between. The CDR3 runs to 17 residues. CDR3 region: CASSDPQWSEHSYEQYF. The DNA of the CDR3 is TGTGCCAGCAGTGACCCCCAGTGGAGTGAGCACTCCTACGAGCAGTACTTC.

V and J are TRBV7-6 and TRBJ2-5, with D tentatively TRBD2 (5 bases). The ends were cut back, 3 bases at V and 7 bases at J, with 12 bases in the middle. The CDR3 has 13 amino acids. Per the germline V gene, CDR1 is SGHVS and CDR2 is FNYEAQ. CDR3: CASSFRTAGTQYF. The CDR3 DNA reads TGTGCCAGCAGCTTCCGGACGGCGGGGACCCAGTACTTC. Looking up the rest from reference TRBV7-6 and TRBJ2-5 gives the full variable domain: GAGVSQSPRYKVTKRGQDVALRCDPISGHVSLYWYRQALGQGPEFLTYFNYEAQQDKSGLPNDRFSAERPEGSISTLTIQRTEQRDSAMYRCASSFRTAGTQYFGPGTRLLVL.

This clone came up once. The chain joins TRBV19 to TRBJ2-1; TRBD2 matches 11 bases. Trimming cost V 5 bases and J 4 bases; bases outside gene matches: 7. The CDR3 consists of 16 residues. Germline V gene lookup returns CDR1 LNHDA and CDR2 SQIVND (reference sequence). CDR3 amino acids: CASSGDSGRGYNEQFF. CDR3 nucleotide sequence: TGTGCCAGTAGTGGGGATAGCGGGAGGGGATACAATGAGCAGTTCTTC.

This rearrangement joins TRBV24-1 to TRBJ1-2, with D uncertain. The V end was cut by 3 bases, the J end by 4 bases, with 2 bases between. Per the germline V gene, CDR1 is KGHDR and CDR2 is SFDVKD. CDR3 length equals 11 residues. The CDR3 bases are TGTGCCACCAGTGATCTCTATGGCTACACCTTC. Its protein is CATSDLYGYTF.

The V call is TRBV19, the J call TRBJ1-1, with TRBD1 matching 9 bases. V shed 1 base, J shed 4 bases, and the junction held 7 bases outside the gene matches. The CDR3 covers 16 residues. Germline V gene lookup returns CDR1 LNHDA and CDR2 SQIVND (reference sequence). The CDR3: CASSIGGTGYRTEAFF. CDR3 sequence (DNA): TGTGCCAGTAGTATAGGCGGGACAGGGTATCGCACTGAAGCTTTCTTT. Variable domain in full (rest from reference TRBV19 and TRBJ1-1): DGGITQSPKYLFRKEGQNVTLSCEQNLNHDAMYWYRQDPGQGLRLIYYSQIVNDFQKGDIAEGYSVSREKKESFPLTVTSAQKNPTAFYLCASSIGGTGYRTEAFFGQGTRLTVV.

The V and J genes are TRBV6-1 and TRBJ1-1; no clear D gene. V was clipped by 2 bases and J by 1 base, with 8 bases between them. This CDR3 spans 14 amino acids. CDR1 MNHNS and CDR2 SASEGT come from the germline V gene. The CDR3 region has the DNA TGTGCCAGCAGTGAAATTGTATGGAACACTGAAGCTTTCTTT. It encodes CASSEIVWNTEAFF.

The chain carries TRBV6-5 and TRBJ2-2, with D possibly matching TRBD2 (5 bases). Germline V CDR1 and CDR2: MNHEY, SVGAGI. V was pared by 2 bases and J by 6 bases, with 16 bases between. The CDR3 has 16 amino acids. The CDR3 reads CASSYQGLGSPGELFF. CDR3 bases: TGTGCCAGCAGTTACCAAGGACTCGGATCTCCCGGGGAGCTGTTTTTT.

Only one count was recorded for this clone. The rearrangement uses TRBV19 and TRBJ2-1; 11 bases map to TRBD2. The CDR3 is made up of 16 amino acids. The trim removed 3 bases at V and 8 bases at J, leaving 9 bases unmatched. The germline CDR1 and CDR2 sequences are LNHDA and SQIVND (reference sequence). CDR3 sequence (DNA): TGTGCCAGTAGTATTAGCGGGAGGGCCCAGTTCGATGAGCAGTTCTTC. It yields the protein CASSISGRAQFDEQFF.

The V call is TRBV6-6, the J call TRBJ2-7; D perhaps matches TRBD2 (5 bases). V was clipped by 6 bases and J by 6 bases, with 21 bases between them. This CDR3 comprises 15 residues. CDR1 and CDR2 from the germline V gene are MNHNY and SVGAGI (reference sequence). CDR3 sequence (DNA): TGTGCCAGCAGATTTTCGGCGGGTTCTGGAAGCGAGCAGTACTTC. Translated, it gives CASRFSAGSGSEQYF.

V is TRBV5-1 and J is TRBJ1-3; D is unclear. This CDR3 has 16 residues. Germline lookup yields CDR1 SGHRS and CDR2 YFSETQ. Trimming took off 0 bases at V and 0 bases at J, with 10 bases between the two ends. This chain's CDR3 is CASSLEATPSGNTIYF. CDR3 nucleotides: TGCGCCAGCAGCTTGGAAGCAACTCCCTCTGGAAACACCATATATTTT. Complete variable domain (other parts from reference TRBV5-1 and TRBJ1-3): KAGVTQTPRYLIKTRGQQVTLSCSPISGHRSVSWYQQTPGQGLQFLFEYFSETQRNKGNFPGRFSGRQFSNSRSEMNVSTLELGDSALYLCASSLEATPSGNTIYFGEGSWLTVV.

As DNA, the CDR3 is TGCAGCGTTATGACCCCGGGACAGGGGAAAGAGACCCAGTACTTC. It is translated as CSVMTPGQGKETQYF. The rearrangement uses TRBV29-1 and TRBJ2-5, with 10 bases that match TRBD1. The CDR3 consists of 15 residues. V shed 5 bases, J shed 3 bases, and the junction held 9 bases outside the gene matches. Germline loops: CDR1 SQVTM, CDR2 ANQGSEA.

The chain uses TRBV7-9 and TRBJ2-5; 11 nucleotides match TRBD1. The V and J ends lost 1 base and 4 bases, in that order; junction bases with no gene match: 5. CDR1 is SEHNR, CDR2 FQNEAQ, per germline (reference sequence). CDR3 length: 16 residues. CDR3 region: CASSLGTGGAGETQYF. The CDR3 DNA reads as TGTGCCAGCAGCTTAGGGACAGGGGGCGCCGGAGAGACCCAGTACTTC.

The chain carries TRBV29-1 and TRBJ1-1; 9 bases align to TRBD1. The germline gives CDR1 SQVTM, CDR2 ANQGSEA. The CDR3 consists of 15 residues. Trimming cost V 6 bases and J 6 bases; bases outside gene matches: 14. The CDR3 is CSVIKPGQGLAEAFF. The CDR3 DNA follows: TGCAGCGTCATAAAGCCGGGACAGGGTTTGGCTGAAGCTTTCTTT.

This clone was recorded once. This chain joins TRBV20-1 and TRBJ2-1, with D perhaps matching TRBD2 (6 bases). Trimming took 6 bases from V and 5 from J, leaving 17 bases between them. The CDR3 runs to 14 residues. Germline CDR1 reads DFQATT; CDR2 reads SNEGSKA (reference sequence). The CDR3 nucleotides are TGCAGTGCCAGTGGGGAGGCCAAAAACAATGAGCAGTTCTTC. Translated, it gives CSASGEAKNNEQFF.